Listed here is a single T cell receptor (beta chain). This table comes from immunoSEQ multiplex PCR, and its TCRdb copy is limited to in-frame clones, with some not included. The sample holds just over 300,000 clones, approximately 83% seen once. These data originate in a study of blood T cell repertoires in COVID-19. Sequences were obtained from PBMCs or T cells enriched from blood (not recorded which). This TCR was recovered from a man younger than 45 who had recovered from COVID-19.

CDR3 in DNA: TGTGCCAGCCAACCCTCGACAGGGCGAGCCGGGGAGCTGTTTTTT. This sequence encodes CASQPSTGRAGELFF. V is TRBV25-1 and J is TRBJ2-2; TRBD1 matches at 7 bases. The CDR3 extends over 15 amino acids. Germline assignment: CDR1 MGHDK and CDR2 SYGVNS. Trimming cost V 8 bases and J 6 bases; bases outside gene matches: 12.